This TCR beta chain stems from a study of early T cells in non-severe SARS-CoV-2 infection. There are many counts of this clonotype. TCRdb reprocessed the 5' RACE reads with MiXCR, giving one entry per CDR3 protein. The table has 55,000 to 75,000 distinct CDR3 sequences, 6.5% to 8.5% seen once. The origin of this receptor is an adult who was a healthcare worker with PCR-confirmed SARS-CoV-2 infection or an uninfected control (not recorded which). Sequencing was carried out using whole blood.

CDR3 sequence reads: CASSLTPTDTQYF. DNA for the CDR3: TGTGCCAGCAGCTTGACGCCCACAGATACGCAGTATTTT. The rearrangement uses TRBV7-7 and TRBJ2-3; D not certain. With 3 bases removed from V and 2 bases from J, the gap between germline ends came to 6 bases. CDR1 is SSHAT and CDR2 is FNYEAQ in the germline V gene (reference sequence). The CDR3 has 13 residues.